Below are 11 T cell receptor beta chains sequenced from a single sample in a study of tumor-infiltrating lymphocytes in localized non-small cell lung cancer. Produced via immunoSEQ multiplex PCR; TCRdb's table is partial and in-frame only. The sample lists approximately 17,000 clones, roughly 76% occurring once. The sample consisted of lung tumor tissue. The receptors were sampled from a human donor with non-small cell lung cancer.

This sequence joins TRBV7-3 and TRBJ2-1, with no clear D. Trimming removed 5 bases at V and 10 bases at J, with 12 bases between. The CDR3 is 12 amino acids. Germline loops: CDR1 SGHTA, CDR2 FQGTGA. The CDR3 spells CASSRVSGEQFF. The CDR3 bases are TGTGCCAGCAGCCGGGTGAGTGGGGAGCAGTTCTTC. The variable domain in full, completed from reference TRBV7-3 and TRBJ2-1, reads GAGVSQTPSNKVTEKGKYVELRCDPISGHTALYWYRQSLGQGPEFLIYFQGTGAADDSGLPNDRFFAVRPEGSVSTLKIQRTERGDSAVYLCASSRVSGEQFFGPGTRLTVL.

The V call is TRBV5-1, the J call TRBJ1-5; D unclear. Germline CDR1 is SGHRS and CDR2 is YFSETQ. Trimming took 0 bases from V and 3 from J, leaving 10 bases between them. The CDR3 totals 15 residues. CDR3 bases: TGCGCCAGCAGCTTGGCAGGCACCTCCAATCAGCCCCAGCATTTT. Translating it yields CASSLAGTSNQPQHF.

The chain recombines TRBV18 with TRBJ2-3, with D possibly being TRBD1 or TRBD2 (5 bases each). The CDR3 sequence is 15 residues long. Trimming cost V 1 base and J 3 bases, with 11 bases left between them. Looked up from germline, CDR1 is KGHSH and CDR2 is LQKENI. The CDR3 nucleotides read TGTGCCAGCTCACCACGCGGCAGGGAGACAGATACGCAGTATTTT. Its translation is CASSPRGRETDTQYF.

Only a few counts were recorded for this clone. The V and J genes are TRBV11-3 and TRBJ1-1; D is unclear. The germline V gene has CDR1 SGHNT and CDR2 YENEEA. This CDR3 has 13 residues. The V end lost 1 base, the J end lost 7 bases, and 10 bases lay between the germline ends. The CDR3 nucleotides are TGTGCCAGCAGCTTAGGAGGATTAGATGAAGCTTTCTTT. This sequence encodes CASSLGGLDEAFF.

With respect to this clone: The conserved closing phenylalanine or tryptophan is absent in this CDR3, likely reflecting a read error. Because the CDR3's place on the DNA is in doubt, the DNA is left out and the CDR3 is given as listed by TCRdb. The chain is built from TRBV6-1 and TRBJ2-7; the table's TRBD1 call for D was not verified on the DNA. Germline V gene sequence: CDR1 MNHNS, CDR2 SASEGT. The CDR3 is 10 amino acids long, termini counted. The CDR3 sequence: CASSRGNSST.

The J gene is TRBJ1-1, the V gene TRBV5-8; the D is unclear. Looked up from germline, CDR1 is SGHTS and CDR2 is YDEGEE. The germline V and J ends were trimmed by 0 bases and 9 bases, with 9 bases remaining between them. The CDR3 is 12 amino acids. The CDR3 nucleotides are TGTGCCAGCAGCTTGGCTTTGGGAAAAGCTTTCTTT. It translates to CASSLALGKAFF.

The chain is built from TRBV18 and TRBJ2-7; D possibly corresponds to TRBD2 (5 bases). CDR3 length: 13 amino acids. With 3 bases removed from V and 6 bases from J, the gap between germline ends came to 12 bases. Germline CDR1 KGHSH, CDR2 LQKENI. The DNA for the CDR3 is TGTGCCAGCTCACCCGGGTCGGCGGGCGAGCAGTACTTC. This translates into CASSPGSAGEQYF.

The chain joins TRBV4-1 to TRBJ1-2; D is perhaps TRBD1 (6 bases). Trimming removed 4 bases from V and 7 bases from J, with 19 bases in between. CDR1 and CDR2 from the germline V gene are MGHRA and YSYEKL. There are 15 residues in the CDR3. The CDR3, as DNA: TGCGCCAGCAGCCGTCTCACAGGGTGGGCGGGTGGCTACACCTTC. Its protein is CASSRLTGWAGGYTF.

The CDR3 protein is CASSTRWDQPQHF. In nucleotides, the CDR3 is TGTGCCAGCAGCACCAGGTGGGATCAGCCCCAGCATTTT. The V and J genes are TRBV7-9 and TRBJ1-5; D is undetermined. Trimming removed 5 bases at V and 5 bases at J, with 10 bases between. The CDR3 covers 13 residues. CDR1 and CDR2 from the germline V gene are SEHNR and FQNEAQ (reference sequence).

The chain carries TRBV28 and TRBJ1-5; D not certain. Germline V gene data show CDR1 as MDHEN and CDR2 as SYDVKM. V was clipped by 2 bases and J by 8 bases, with 7 bases between them. The CDR3 extends over 12 amino acids. This CDR3 is CASSLGGKPQHF. In DNA form, the CDR3 reads TGTGCCAGCAGTTTAGGAGGGAAGCCCCAGCATTTT.

The V and J genes are TRBV27 and TRBJ1-1, with D unresolved. The CDR3 is 13 amino acids. In germline, CDR1 is MNHEY, CDR2 SMNVEV (reference sequence). The ends were cut back, 0 bases at V and 5 bases at J, with 7 bases in the middle. The CDR3 region is CASSLSRRTEAFF. As DNA, the CDR3 is TGTGCCAGCAGTTTATCGCGGAGGACTGAAGCTTTCTTT.